The following is a T cell receptor (beta chain) sequence with its context. Trimming shortened V by 1 base and J by 5 bases, and 17 bases separated the two germline ends. This CDR3 is 16 amino acids long. Germline V gene lookup returns CDR1 SGHAT and CDR2 FQNNGV. Here immunoSEQ multiplex PCR was the method, and the copy in TCRdb shows in-frame clones only, minus some. This table holds over 45,000 clones, around nine tenths found once. The data stem from a study of T cell changes during pregnancy in multiple sclerosis. The TCR originated in a female donor in good health, enrolled as a control in a pregnancy study. The source was peripheral blood, collected in the third trimester of pregnancy. This chain joins TRBV11-2 and TRBJ2-5; TRBD1 is a possible D gene (6 bases). The CDR3 loop is CASSLGGRVRVETQYF. The CDR3 DNA reads TGTGCCAGCAGCTTAGGGGGGCGGGTAAGGGTGGAGACCCAGTACTTC.